Described below is a single T cell receptor beta chain sequence and its context. Its cognate antigen is unknown. Documented treatment: approximately 10-day PBMC culture with coronavirus spike peptide pools or control peptides (ViraFEST assay). Sequencing of cultured CD4+ T cell DNA used the Oncomine TCR Beta short-read assay. MiXCR was run by TCRdb on the PCR reads, yielding one entry per CDR3 protein. The table has fewer than 15,000 distinct CDR3 sequences, roughly 31% seen once; the top ten hold approximately 17%. This sample was included in a study of vaccination and CD4 T cells after COVID-19. General observations from the study: From around 19 to 38, the median of SARS-CoV-2-reactive clonotypes rose without reaching significance.

V shed 2 bases and J 7 bases; nucleotides not matched to a gene: 5. The germline gives CDR1 MNHEY, CDR2 SVGAGI. CDR3 size: 15 residues. The gene calls are TRBV6-5 and TRBJ2-1; 10 bases fit TRBD2. The source of this sequence is a human donor with COVID-19. Specimen: cultured CD4+ T cells from blood. The CDR3 is CASSYGSGGLNEQFF. The CDR3 DNA reads as TGTGCCAGCAGTTACGGTAGCGGGGGGCTGAATGAGCAGTTCTTC.